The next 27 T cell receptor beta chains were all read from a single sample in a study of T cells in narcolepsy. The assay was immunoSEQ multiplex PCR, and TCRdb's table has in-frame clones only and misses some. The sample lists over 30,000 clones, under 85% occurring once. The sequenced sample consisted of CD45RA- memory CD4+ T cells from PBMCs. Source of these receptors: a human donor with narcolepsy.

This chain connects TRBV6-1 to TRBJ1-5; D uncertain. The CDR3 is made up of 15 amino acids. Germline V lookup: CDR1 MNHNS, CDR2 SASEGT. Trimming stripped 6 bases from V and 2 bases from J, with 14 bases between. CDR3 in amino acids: CASRERWQGNQPQHF. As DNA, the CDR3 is TGTGCCAGCAGGGAGAGGTGGCAGGGCAATCAGCCCCAGCATTTT.

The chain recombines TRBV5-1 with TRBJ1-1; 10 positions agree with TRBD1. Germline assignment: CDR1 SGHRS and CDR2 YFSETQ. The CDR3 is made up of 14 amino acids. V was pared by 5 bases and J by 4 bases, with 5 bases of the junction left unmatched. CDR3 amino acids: CASSHGQGVTEAFF. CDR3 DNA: TGCGCCAGCAGTCACGGACAGGGGGTCACTGAAGCTTTCTTT.

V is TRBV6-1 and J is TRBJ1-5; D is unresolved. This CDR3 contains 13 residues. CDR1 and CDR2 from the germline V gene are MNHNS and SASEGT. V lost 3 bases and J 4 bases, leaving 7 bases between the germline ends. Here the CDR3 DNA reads TGTGCCAGCAGTGACTACTGGAATCAGCCCCAGCATTTT. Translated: CASSDYWNQPQHF.

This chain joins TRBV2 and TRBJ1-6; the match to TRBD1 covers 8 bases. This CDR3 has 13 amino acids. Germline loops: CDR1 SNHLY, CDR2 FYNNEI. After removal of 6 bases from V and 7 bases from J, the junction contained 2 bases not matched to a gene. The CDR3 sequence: CASSGQGNSPLHF. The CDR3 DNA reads TGTGCCAGCAGCGGACAGGGAAATTCACCCCTCCACTTT.

The CDR3 DNA reads TGTGCCAGCAGCTTAGGTTTAGAGAACACTGAAGCTTTCTTT. It yields the protein CASSLGLENTEAFF. The chain uses TRBV7-3 and TRBJ1-1; D remains ambiguous. Germline-derived CDR1 and CDR2 are SGHTA and FQGTGA. Trimming removed 2 bases at V and 1 base at J, with 8 bases between. The CDR3 sequence is 14 residues long.

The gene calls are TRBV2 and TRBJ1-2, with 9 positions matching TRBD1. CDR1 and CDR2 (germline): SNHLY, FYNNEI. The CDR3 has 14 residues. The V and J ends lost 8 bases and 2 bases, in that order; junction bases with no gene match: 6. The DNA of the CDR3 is TGTGCCAGCGGTCGGGACAGGGTAAACTATGGCTACACCTTC. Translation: CASGRDRVNYGYTF.

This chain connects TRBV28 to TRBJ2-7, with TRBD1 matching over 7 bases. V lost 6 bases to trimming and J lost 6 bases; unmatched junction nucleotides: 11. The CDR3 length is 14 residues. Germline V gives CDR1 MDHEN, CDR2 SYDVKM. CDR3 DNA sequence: TGTGCCAGCAGCTGGGGGCAGGGGGTAGCCGAGCAGTACTTC. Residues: CASSWGQGVAEQYF.

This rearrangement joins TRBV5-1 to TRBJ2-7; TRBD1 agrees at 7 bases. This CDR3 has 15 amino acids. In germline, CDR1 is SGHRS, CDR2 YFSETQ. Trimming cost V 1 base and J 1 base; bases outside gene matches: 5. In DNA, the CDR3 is TGCGCCAGCAGCTTGACAGGGGAGCATTCCTACGAGCAGTACTTC. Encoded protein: CASSLTGEHSYEQYF.

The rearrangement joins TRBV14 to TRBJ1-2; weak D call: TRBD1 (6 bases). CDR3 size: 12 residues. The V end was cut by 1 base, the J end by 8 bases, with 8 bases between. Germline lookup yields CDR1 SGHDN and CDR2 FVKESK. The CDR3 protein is CASSQVGGGYTF. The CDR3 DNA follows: TGTGCCAGCAGCCAAGTGGGGGGCGGCTACACCTTC. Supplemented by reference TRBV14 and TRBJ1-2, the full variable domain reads EAGVTQFPSHSVIEKGQTVTLRCDPISGHDNLYWYRRVMGKEIKFLLHFVKESKQDESGMPNNRFLAERTGGTYSTLKVQPAELEDSGVYFCASSQVGGGYTFGSGTRLTVV.

CDR3 protein: CASSQDTGLAGGQETQYF. In nucleotides, the CDR3 is TGCGCCAGCAGCCAAGATACAGGACTAGCAGGGGGTCAGGAGACCCAGTACTTC. The genes are TRBV4-1 and TRBJ2-5; a possible D gene is TRBD2 (8 bases). This CDR3 spans 18 amino acids. Germline V gives CDR1 MGHRA, CDR2 YSYEKL. Trimming pared 0 bases from V and 5 bases from J, leaving 22 bases between.

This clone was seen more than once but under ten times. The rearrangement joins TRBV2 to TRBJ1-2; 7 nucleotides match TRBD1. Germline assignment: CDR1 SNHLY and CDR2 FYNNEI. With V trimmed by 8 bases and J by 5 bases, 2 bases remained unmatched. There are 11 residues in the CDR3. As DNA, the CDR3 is TGTGCCAGCGGGACAGAGTATGGCTACACCTTC. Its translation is CASGTEYGYTF.

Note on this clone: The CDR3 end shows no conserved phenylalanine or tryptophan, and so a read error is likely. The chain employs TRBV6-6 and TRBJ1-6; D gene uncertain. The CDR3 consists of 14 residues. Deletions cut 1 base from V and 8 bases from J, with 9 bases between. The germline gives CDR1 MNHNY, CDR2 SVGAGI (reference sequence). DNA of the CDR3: TGTGCCAGCAGTTACTACAGCGGGGATTCACCCCTCCACCTT. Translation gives CASSYYSGDSPLHL.

This CDR3 reads CATSRGGGVYNEQFF. Here the CDR3 DNA reads TGTGCCACCAGCAGAGGCGGGGGTGTCTACAATGAGCAGTTCTTC. The chain couples TRBV15 to TRBJ2-1, with 7 bases lining up with TRBD2. Germline V gene lookup returns CDR1 LNHNV and CDR2 YYDKDF (reference sequence). Unmatched junction bases numbered 3, after V lost 1 base and J lost 3 bases. CDR3 length equals 15 residues.

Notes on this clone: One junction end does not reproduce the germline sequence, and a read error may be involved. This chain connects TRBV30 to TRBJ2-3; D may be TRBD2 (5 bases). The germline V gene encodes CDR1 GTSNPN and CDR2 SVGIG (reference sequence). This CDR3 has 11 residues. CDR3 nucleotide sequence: TGTGCCTGGAGTGCCCGGGATGCGGCTTTATTT. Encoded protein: CAWSARDAALF. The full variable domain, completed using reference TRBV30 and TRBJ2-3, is SQTIHQWPATLVQPVGSPLSLECTVEGTSNPNLYWYRQAAGRGLQLLFYSVGIGQISSEVPQNLSASRPQDRQFILSSKKLLLSDSGFYLCAWSARDAALFGPGTRLTVL.

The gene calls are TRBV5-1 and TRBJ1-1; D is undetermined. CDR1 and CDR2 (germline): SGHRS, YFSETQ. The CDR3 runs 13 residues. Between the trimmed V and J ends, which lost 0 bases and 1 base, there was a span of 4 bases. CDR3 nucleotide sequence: TGCGCCAGCAGCTTGGAGGAGAACACTGAAGCTTTCTTT. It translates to CASSLEENTEAFF.

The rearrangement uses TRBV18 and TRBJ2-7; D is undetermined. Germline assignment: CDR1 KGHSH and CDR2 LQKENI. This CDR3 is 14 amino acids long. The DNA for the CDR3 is TGTGCCAGCTCTCCACGGACGGATTCCTACGAGCAGTACGTC. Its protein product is CASSPRTDSYEQYV.

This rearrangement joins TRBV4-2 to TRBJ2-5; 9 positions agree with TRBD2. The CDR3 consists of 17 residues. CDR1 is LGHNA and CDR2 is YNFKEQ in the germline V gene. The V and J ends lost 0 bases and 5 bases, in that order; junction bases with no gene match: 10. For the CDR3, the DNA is TGTGCCAGCAGCCAAGAGATATTGGGACTAGCCTCGGAGACCCAGTACTTC. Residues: CASSQEILGLASETQYF.

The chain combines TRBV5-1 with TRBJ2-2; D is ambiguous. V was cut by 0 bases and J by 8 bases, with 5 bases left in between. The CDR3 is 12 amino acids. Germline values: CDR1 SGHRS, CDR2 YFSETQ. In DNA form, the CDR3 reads TGCGCCAGCAGCTTGGTTGGGGGGGAGCTGTTTTTT. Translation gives CASSLVGGELFF. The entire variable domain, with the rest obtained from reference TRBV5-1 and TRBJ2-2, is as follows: KAGVTQTPRYLIKTRGQQVTLSCSPISGHRSVSWYQQTPGQGLQFLFEYFSETQRNKGNFPGRFSGRQFSNSRSEMNVSTLELGDSALYLCASSLVGGELFFGEGSRLTVL.

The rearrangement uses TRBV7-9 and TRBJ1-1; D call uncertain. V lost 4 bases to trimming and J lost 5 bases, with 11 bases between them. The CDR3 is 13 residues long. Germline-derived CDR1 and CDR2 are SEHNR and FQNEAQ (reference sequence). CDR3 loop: CASSSAGGTEAFF. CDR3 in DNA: TGTGCCAGCAGCTCGGCCGGAGGGACTGAAGCTTTCTTT.

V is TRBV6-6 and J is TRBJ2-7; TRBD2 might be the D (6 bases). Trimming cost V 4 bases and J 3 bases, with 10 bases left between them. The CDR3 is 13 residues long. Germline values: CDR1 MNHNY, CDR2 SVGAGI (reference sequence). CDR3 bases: TGTGCCAGCAGTTTGACTAGATTCTACGAGCAGTACGTC. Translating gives CASSLTRFYEQYV.

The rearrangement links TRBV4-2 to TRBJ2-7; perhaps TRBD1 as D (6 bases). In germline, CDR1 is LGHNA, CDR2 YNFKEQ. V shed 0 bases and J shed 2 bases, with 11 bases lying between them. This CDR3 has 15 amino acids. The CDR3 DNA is TGTGCCAGCAGCCAAGATTTGAGGGACACCTACGAGCAGTACTTC. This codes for CASSQDLRDTYEQYF.

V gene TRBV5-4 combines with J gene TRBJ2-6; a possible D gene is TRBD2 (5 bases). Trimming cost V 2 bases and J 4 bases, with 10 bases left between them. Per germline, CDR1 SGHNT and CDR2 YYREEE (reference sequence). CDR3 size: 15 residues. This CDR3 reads CASSFSGSGANVLTF. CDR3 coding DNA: TGTGCCAGCAGCTTCTCGGGGTCCGGGGCCAACGTCCTGACTTTC.

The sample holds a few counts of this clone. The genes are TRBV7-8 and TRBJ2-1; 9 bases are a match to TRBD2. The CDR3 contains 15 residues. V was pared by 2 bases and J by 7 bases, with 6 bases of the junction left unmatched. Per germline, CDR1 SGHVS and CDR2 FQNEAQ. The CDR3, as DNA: TGTGCCAGCAGCTTACAATGGCGGGGGGGAAATGAGCAGTTCTTC. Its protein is CASSLQWRGGNEQFF.

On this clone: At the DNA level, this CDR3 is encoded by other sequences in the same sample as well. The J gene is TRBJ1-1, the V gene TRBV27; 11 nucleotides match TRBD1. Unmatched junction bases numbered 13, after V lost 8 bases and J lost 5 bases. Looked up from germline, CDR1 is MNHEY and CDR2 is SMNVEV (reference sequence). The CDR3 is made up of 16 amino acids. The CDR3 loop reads CASRPGQGDGRTEAFF. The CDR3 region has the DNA TGTGCCAGCCGGCCGGGACAGGGGGATGGTAGGACTGAAGCTTTCTTT.

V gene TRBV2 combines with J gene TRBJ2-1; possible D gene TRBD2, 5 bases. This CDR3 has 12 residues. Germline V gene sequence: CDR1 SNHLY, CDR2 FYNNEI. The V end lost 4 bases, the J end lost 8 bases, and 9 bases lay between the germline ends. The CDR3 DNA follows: TGTGCCAGCAGTGTAGACGGGGATGAGCAGTTCTTC. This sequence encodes CASSVDGDEQFF.

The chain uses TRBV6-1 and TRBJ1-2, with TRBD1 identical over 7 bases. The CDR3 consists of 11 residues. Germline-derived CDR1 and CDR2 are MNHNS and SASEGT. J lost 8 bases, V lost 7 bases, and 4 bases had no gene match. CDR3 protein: CASTRTGGYTF. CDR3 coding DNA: TGTGCCAGCACTAGGACAGGCGGCTACACCTTC.

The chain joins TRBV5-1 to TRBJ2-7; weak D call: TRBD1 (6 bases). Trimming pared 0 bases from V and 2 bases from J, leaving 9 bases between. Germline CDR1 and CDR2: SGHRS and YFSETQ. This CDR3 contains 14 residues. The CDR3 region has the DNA TGCGCCAGCAGCTTGGTGACAGGAACCTACGAGCAGTACTTC. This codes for CASSLVTGTYEQYF.